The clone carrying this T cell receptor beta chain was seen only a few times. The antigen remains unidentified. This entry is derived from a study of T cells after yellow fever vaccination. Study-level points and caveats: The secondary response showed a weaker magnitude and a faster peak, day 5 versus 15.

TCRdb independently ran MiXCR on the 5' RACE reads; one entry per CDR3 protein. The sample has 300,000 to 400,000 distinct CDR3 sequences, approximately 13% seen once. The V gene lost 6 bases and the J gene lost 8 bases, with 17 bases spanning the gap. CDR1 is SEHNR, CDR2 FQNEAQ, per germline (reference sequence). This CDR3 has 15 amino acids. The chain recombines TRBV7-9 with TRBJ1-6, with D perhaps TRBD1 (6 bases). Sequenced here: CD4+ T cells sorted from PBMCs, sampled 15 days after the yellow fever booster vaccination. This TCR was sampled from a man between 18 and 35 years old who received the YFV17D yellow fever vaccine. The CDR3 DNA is TGTGCCAGCAGTCTTAGAGGACAGAGTGATTCACCCCTCCACTTT. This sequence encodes CASSLRGQSDSPLHF.